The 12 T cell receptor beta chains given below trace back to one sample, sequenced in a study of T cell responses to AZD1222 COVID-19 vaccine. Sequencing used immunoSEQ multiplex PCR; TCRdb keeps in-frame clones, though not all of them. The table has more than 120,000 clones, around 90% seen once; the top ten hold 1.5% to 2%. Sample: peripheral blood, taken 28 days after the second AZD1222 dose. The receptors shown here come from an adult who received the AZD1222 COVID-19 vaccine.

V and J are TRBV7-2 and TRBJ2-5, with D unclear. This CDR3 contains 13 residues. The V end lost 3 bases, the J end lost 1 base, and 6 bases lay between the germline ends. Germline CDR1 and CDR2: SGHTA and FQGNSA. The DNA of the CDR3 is TGTGCCAGCAGCTTGTTTCCCCAAGAGACCCAGTACTTC. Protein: CASSLFPQETQYF.

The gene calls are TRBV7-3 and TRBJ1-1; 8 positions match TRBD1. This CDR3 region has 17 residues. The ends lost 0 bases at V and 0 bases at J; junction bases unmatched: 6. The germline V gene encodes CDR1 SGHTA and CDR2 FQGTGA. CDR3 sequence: CASSLTNGQGMNTEAFF. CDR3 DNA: TGTGCCAGCAGCTTAACGAATGGACAGGGAATGAACACTGAAGCTTTCTTT.

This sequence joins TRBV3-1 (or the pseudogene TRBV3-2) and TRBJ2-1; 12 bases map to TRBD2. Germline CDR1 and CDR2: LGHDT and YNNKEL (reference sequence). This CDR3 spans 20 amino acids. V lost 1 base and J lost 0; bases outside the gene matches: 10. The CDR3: CASSQVFGTSGQSSYNEQFF. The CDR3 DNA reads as TGTGCCAGCAGCCAAGTTTTCGGGACTAGCGGGCAGAGCTCCTACAATGAGCAGTTCTTC.

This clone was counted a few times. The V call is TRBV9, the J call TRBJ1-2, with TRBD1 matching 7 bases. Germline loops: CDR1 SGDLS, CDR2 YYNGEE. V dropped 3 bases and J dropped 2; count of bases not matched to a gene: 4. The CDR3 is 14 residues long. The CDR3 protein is CASSAMDRNYGYTF. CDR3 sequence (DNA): TGTGCCAGCAGCGCTATGGACAGGAACTATGGCTACACCTTC.

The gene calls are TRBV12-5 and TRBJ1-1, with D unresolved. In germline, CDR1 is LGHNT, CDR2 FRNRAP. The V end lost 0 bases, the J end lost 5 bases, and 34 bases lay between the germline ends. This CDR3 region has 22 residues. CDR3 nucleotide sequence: TGTGCTAGTGGTTTGGTCCTCAGTGAACGAATCACCCCCCCCCGAGGCCATACTGAAGCTTTCTTT. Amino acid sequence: CASGLVLSERITPPRGHTEAFF.

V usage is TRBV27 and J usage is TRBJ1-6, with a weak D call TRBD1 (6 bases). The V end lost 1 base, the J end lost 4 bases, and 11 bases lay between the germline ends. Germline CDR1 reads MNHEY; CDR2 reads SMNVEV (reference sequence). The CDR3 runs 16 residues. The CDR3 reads CASSLFPGQYNSPLHF. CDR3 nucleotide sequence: TGTGCCAGCAGTTTATTTCCCGGACAGTATAATTCACCCCTCCACTTT.

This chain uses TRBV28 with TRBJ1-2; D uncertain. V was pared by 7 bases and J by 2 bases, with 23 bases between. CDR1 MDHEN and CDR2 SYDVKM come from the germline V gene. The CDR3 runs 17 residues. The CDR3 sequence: CASTRASYRGLNYGYTF. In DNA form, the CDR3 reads TGTGCCAGCACCCGGGCGAGCTACCGCGGATTAAACTATGGCTACACCTTC.

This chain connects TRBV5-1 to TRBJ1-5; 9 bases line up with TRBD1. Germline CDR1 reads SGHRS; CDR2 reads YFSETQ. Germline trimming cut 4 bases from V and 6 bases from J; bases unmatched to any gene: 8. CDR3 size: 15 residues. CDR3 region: CASSPSGTGFQPQHF. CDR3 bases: TGCGCCAGCAGCCCCTCCGGGACAGGGTTTCAGCCCCAGCATTTT.

CDR3: CASSYSGGGAEAFF. The CDR3 bases are TGTGCCAGCAGTTACTCTGGGGGAGGGGCTGAAGCTTTCTTT. The chain carries TRBV6-5 and TRBJ1-1; perhaps TRBD1 as D (5 bases). V was cut by 0 bases and J by 6 bases, with 11 bases left in between. The CDR3 consists of 14 residues. The V gene's germline CDR1 is MNHEY and CDR2 SVGAGI.

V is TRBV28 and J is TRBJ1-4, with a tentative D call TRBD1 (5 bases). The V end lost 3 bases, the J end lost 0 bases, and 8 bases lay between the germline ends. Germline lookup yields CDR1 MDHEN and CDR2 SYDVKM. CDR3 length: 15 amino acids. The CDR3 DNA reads TGTGCCAGCAGTTTCAGGGTCCCAACTAATGAAAAACTGTTTTTT. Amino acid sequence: CASSFRVPTNEKLFF.

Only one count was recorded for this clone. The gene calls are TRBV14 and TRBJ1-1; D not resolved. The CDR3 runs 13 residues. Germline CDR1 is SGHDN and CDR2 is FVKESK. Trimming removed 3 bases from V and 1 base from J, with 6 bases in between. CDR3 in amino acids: CASSQGWNTEAFF. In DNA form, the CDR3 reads TGTGCCAGCAGCCAGGGGTGGAACACTGAAGCTTTCTTT.

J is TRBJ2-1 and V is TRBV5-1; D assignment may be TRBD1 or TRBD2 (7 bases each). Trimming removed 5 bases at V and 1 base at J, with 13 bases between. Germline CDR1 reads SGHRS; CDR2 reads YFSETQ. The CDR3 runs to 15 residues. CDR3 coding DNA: TGCGCCAGCAGTCCGGGGGGACAGTCCTACAATGAGCAGTTCTTC. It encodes CASSPGGQSYNEQFF.